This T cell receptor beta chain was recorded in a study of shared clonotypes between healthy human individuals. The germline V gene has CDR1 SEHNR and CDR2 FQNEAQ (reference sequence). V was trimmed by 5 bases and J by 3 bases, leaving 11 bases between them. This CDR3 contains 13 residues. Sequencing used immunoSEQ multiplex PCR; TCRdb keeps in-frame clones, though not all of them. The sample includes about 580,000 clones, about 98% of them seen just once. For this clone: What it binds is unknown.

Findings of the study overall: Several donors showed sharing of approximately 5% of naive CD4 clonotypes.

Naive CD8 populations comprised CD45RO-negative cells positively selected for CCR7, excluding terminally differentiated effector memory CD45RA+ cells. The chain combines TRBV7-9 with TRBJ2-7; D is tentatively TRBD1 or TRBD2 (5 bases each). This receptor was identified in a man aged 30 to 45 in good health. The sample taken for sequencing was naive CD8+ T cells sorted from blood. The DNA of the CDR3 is TGTGCCAGCAGCGGCCGGGACGGCTACGAGCAGTACTTC. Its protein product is CASSGRDGYEQYF.